A selection of T cell receptor beta chains follows, all from one sample in a study of low-dose radiotherapy and immunotherapy resistance in tumors. MiXCR, run by TCRdb on the reads, gives a single entry per CDR3 protein. The repertoire includes approximately 100,000 distinct CDR3 sequences, less than 25% of them detected once, and over 4% sits in the top ten. Sample: PBMCs, taken after low-dose radiotherapy plus immunotherapy. The receptor set was obtained from a male donor with prostate cancer. The CDR3 runs from the conserved cysteine through the conserved F or W. The D gene is left open where the match is weak. Clone size is not always given. Where it is, it says once, few, many or a class for expanded clones.

clone size	V gene	CDR3 length	J gene	D gene	CDR3 DNA	CDR3 protein
many	TRBV6-2/TRBV6-3	14	TRBJ2-1	TRBD1	TGTGCCAGCAGTCCGGGACAGGGGCTCAATGAGCAGTTCTTC	CASSPGQGLNEQFF
many	TRBV5-1	13	TRBJ1-2	.	TGCGCCAGCAGTACGGGCGGAAAGTATGGCTACACCTTC	CASSTGGKYGYTF
many	TRBV7-9	12	TRBJ2-7	.	TGTGCCAGCAGCTTCCGGACCTACGAGCAGTACTTC	CASSFRTYEQYF
.	TRBV11-2	13	TRBJ1-2	TRBD1	TGTGCCAGCAGCTTAGAACAGGGGTTTGGCTACACCTTC	CASSLEQGFGYTF
many	TRBV6-5	15	TRBJ2-7	TRBD2	TGTGCCAGCAGTTACTCTAGCGGGGGGGCCTACGAGCAGTACTTC	CASSYSSGGAYEQYF
once	TRBV10-3	11	TRBJ2-7	.	TGTGCCATCAGTGAGTCACGCCGGTTGTTCTTC	CAISESRRLFF
many	TRBV7-2	12	TRBJ2-5	.	TGTGCCAGCTCATGGGAGGGGGCCATCCAGTACTTC	CASSWEGAIQYF
many	TRBV10-3	14	TRBJ2-7	.	TGTGCCATCAGTGAGGTACAGGGAATAGACGAGCAGTACTTC	CAISEVQGIDEQYF
.	TRBV11-3	18	TRBJ2-3	.	TGTGCCAGCAGCTTATCCCAAGGCGGGACCTCCCGGGGAGATACGCAGTATTTT	CASSLSQGGTSRGDTQYF
.	TRBV24-1	14	TRBJ2-3	.	TGTGCCACCAGACAGAGTGCCGTCCCAGATACGCAGTATTTT	CATRQSAVPDTQYF
many	TRBV7-3	15	TRBJ2-3	TRBD2	TGTGCCAGCAGCTTAATGGGACTAGCGGGGCATACGCAGTATTTT	CASSLMGLAGHTQYF
.	TRBV20-1	12	TRBJ1-6	.	TGCAGTGCTAGAGATCCAAATTCACCCCTCCACTTT	CSARDPNSPLHF
once	TRBV18	15	TRBJ2-7	.	TGTGCCAGCTCTCCTAGCGCCGGAGGGGTATACGAGCAGTACTTC	CASSPSAGGVYEQYF
many	TRBV7-9	14	TRBJ2-7	.	TGTGCCAGCAGCTTAGCAGGGGTTCCCCCAGGAGTGGACTTC	CASSLAGVPPGVDF
few	TRBV27	12	TRBJ2-5	.	TGTGCCAGCAGTTTATCGGGGGAGACCCAGTACTTC	CASSLSGETQYF
many	TRBV13	15	TRBJ1-1	.	TGTGCCAGCAGCTTAGGCCCCTTGAGGTACACTGAAGCTTTCTTT	CASSLGPLRYTEAFF
once	TRBV6-4	13	TRBJ1-2	.	TGTGCCAGCAGTGACTCAGAGTTCTATGGCTACACCTTC	CASSDSEFYGYTF
many	TRBV7-9	13	TRBJ2-1	.	TGTGCCAGCAGCTTGGTTAGGGACAATGAGCAGTTCTTC	CASSLVRDNEQFF
many	TRBV5-4	14	TRBJ2-7	TRBD1	TGTGCCAGCAGCCCAGGACAGGGTTCCTACGAGCAGTACTTC	CASSPGQGSYEQYF
many	TRBV11-2	16	TRBJ2-2	.	TGTGCCAGCAGCTTGGGTGGGAGAACGAACACCGGGGAGCTGTTTTTT	CASSLGGRTNTGELFF
many	TRBV5-6	11	TRBJ1-2	.	TGTGCCAGCAGCTTGTCCGGGGGCTACACCTTC	CASSLSGGYTF
many	TRBV7-2	16	TRBJ2-6	.	TGTGCCAGCAGCTTTTCGAGAAGCTCTGGGGCCAACGTCCTGACTTTC	CASSFSRSSGANVLTF